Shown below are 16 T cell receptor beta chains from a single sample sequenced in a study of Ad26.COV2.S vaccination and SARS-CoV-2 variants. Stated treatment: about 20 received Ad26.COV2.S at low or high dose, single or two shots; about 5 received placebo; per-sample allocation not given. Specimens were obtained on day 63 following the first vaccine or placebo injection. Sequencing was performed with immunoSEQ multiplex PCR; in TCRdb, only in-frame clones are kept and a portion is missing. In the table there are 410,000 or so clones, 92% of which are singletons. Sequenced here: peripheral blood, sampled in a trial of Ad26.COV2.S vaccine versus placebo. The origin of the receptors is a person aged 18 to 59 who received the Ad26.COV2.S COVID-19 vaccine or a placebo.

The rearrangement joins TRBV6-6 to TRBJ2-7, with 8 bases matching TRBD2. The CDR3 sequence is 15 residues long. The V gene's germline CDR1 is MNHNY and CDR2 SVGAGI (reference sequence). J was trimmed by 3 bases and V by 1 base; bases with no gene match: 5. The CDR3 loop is CASSYWTSSSYEQYF. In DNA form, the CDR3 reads TGTGCCAGCAGTTACTGGACTAGCTCTAGCTACGAGCAGTACTTC.

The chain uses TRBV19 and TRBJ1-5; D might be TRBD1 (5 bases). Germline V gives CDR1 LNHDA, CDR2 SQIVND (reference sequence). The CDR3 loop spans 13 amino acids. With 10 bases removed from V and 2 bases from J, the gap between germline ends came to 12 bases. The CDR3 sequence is CATTRAGNQPQHF. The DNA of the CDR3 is TGTGCCACCACCAGGGCCGGCAATCAGCCCCAGCATTTT.

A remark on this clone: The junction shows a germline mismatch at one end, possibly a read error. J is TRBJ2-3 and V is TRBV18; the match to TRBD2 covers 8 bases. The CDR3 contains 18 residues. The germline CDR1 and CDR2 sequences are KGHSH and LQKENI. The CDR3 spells CASSPQPAGGAGTDTQYF. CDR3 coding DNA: TGTGCCAGCTCCCCACAGCCGGCGGGGGGCGCCGGCACAGATACGCAGTATTTT.

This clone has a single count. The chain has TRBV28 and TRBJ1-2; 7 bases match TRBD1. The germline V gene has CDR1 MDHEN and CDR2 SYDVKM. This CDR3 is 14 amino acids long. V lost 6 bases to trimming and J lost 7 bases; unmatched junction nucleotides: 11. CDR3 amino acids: CASRGGTGAGGYTF. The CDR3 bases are TGTGCCAGCAGAGGGGGCACGGGGGCAGGTGGCTACACCTTC.

The CDR3 coding sequence is TGTGCCAGCAGTTTATTTAAGCTAGGACAGGTGCACGACGAGCAGTACTTC. It is translated as CASSLFKLGQVHDEQYF. V is TRBV28 and J is TRBJ2-7; 7 bases match TRBD1. The CDR3 is made up of 17 amino acids. Trimming at V came to 1 base and at J to 5 bases, leaving 14 bases not matched to a gene. Per germline, CDR1 MDHEN and CDR2 SYDVKM.

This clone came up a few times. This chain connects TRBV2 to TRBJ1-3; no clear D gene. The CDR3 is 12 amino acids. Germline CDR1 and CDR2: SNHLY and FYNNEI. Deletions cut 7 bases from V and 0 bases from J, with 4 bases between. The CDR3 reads CASKTSGNTIYF. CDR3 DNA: TGTGCCAGCAAGACCTCTGGAAACACCATATATTTT.

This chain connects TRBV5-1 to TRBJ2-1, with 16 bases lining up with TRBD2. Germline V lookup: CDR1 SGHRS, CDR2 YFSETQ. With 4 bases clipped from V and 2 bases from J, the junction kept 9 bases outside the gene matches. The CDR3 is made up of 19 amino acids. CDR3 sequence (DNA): TGCGCCAGCAGCCTACTAGGGACTAGCGGGGGGGCTACCTACAATGAGCAGTTCTTC. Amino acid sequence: CASSLLGTSGGATYNEQFF. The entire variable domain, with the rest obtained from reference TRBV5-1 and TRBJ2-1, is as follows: KAGVTQTPRYLIKTRGQQVTLSCSPISGHRSVSWYQQTPGQGLQFLFEYFSETQRNKGNFPGRFSGRQFSNSRSEMNVSTLELGDSALYLCASSLLGTSGGATYNEQFFGPGTRLTVL.

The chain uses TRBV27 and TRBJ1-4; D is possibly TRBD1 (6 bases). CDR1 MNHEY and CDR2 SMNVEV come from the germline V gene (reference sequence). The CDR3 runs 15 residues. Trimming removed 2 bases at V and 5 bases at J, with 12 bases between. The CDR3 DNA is TGTGCCAGCAGTTTAGCAGGGGTGTGGAATGAAAAACTGTTTTTT. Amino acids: CASSLAGVWNEKLFF.

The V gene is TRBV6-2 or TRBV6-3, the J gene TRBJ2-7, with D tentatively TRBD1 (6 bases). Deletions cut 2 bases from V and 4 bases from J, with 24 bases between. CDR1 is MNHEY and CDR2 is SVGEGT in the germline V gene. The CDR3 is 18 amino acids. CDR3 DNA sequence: TGTGCCAGCAGTTACCCACCCGAGACAGGACTTGAGTGGTACGAGCAGTACTTC. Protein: CASSYPPETGLEWYEQYF.

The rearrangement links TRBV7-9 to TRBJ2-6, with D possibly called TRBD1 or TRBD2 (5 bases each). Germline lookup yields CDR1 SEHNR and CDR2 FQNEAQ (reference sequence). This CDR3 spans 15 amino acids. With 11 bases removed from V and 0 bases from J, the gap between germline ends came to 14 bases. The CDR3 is CAGGFLSSGANVLTF. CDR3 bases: TGTGCCGGGGGATTTTTGAGCTCTGGGGCCAACGTCCTGACTTTC.

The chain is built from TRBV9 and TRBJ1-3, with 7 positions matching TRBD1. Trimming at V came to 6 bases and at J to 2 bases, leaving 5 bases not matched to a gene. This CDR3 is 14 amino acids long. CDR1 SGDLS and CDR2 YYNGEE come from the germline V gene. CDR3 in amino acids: CASNRQGAGNTIYF. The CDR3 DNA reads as TGTGCCAGCAATCGCCAGGGGGCTGGAAACACCATATATTTT.

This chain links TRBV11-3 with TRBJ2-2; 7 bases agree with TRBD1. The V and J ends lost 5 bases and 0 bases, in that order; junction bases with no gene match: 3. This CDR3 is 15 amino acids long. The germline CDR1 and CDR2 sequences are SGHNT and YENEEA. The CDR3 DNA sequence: TGTGCCAGCAGCCAAGACAGGGCGAACACCGGGGAGCTGTTTTTT. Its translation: CASSQDRANTGELFF.

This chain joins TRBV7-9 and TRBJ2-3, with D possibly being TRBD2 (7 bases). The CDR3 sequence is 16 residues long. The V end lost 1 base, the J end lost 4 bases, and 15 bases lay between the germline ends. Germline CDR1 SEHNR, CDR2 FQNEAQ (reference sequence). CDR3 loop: CASSLGDRGAADTQYF. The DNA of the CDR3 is TGTGCCAGCAGCTTAGGAGATCGGGGGGCGGCAGATACGCAGTATTTT. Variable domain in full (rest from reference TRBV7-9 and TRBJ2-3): DTGVSQNPRHKITKRGQNVTFRCDPISEHNRLYWYRQTLGQGPEFLTYFQNEAQLEKSRLLSDRFSAERPKGSFSTLEIQRTEQGDSAMYLCASSLGDRGAADTQYFGPGTRLTVL.

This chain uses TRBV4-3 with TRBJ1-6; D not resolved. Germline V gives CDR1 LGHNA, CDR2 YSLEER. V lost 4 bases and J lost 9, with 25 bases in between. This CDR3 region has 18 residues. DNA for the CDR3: TGCGCCAGCAGCCTGAACGACGGGGATCTCCCATCCCGTTCACCCCTCCACTTT. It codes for CASSLNDGDLPSRSPLHF.

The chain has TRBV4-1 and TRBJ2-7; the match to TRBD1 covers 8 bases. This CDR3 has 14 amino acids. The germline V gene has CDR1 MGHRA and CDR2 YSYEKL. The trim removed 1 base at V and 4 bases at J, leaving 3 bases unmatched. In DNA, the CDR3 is TGCGCCAGCAGCCAAGCCGACAGGGGATACGAGCAGTACTTC. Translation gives CASSQADRGYEQYF.

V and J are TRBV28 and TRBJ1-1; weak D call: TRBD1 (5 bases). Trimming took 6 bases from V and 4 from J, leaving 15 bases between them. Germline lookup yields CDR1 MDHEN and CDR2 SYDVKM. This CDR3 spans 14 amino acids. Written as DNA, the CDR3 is TGTGCCAGCAGGGCCGGGGGAAGTGGCACTGAAGCTTTCTTT. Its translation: CASRAGGSGTEAFF. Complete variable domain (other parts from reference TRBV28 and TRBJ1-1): DVKVTQSSRYLVKRTGEKVFLECVQDMDHENMFWYRQDPGLGLRLIYFSYDVKMKEKGDIPEGYSVSREKKERFSLILESASTNQTSMYLCASRAGGSGTEAFFGQGTRLTVV.